Included here is one T cell receptor beta chain sequence, with context. These data come from a study of Ad26.COV2.S vaccination and SARS-CoV-2 variants. Whole-study context: Intramuscularly, Ad26.COV2.S was given either once or twice, 56 days apart.

Treatment defined: 19 received Ad26.COV2.S at low or high dose, single or two shots; about five received placebo; per-sample allocation not given. Vaccine and placebo recipients were sampled on day 63 after the first injection. Donation was by an adult aged 18-55 years who was in Boston. Per germline, CDR1 KGHDR and CDR2 SFDVKD. Trimming at V came to 7 bases and at J to 6 bases, leaving 4 bases not matched to a gene. This CDR3 has 13 amino acids. Sequenced by immunoSEQ multiplex PCR; TCRdb stores in-frame clones only, minus some. The sample has about 390,000 clones, around 92% seen once; the top ten hold over 1.5%.

Sequences were derived from peripheral blood, sampled in a trial of Ad26.COV2.S vaccine versus placebo. The J gene is TRBJ2-1, the V gene TRBV24-1; 8 nucleotides match TRBD2. This clonotype was sampled from a person between 18 and 59 years old who received the Ad26.COV2.S COVID-19 vaccine or a placebo. DNA of the CDR3: TGTGCCACCAGGCCAGCGGGGGTCAATGAGCAGTTCTTC. Amino acids: CATRPAGVNEQFF.